This T cell receptor (beta chain) was observed in a study of patients and donors after allogeneic stem cell transplantation. A single record per CDR3 protein comes from TCRdb applying MiXCR to the RT-PCR reads. The sample consists of roughly 940,000 distinct CDR3 sequences, roughly 18% of them appearing once. Looked up from germline, CDR1 is DFQATT and CDR2 is SNEGSKA (reference sequence). V dropped 1 base and J dropped 1; count of bases not matched to a gene: 2. The CDR3 covers 15 residues. This clonotype was counted between two and nine times. The sample taken for sequencing was blood, either unsorted or a sorted T cell fraction (not recorded which). This sequence originates from a human donor who was either an allogeneic HSCT recipient or a stem cell or donor lymphocyte infusion donor (not recorded which). It is not recorded whose cells these are; they may come from a transplant donor. V and J are TRBV20-1 and TRBJ2-7, with 12 nucleotides matching TRBD2. CDR3 protein: CSARGLAGVSYEQYF. The CDR3 DNA reads TGCAGTGCTAGAGGACTAGCGGGAGTTTCCTACGAGCAGTACTTC.